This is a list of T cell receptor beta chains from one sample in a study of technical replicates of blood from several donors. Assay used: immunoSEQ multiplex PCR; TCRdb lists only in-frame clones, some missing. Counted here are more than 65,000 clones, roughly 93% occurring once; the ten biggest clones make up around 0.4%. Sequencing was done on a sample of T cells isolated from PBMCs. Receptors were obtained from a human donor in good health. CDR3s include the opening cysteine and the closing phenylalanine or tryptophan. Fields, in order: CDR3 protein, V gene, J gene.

CDR3aa: CACGTLGSTNEKLFF; v_gene: TRBV19; j_gene: TRBJ1-4
CDR3aa: CASSPGLAGDEQYF; v_gene: TRBV5-1; j_gene: TRBJ2-7
CDR3aa: CASSPSSGTGDTEAFF; v_gene: TRBV18; j_gene: TRBJ1-1
CDR3aa: CASSLAFGAASSYEQYF; v_gene: TRBV11-1; j_gene: TRBJ2-7
CDR3aa: CASRMEGGNTEAFF; v_gene: TRBV5-6; j_gene: TRBJ1-1
CDR3aa: CASRWGLAGTYNEQFF; v_gene: TRBV19; j_gene: TRBJ2-1
CDR3aa: CASSPDPGDWTEAFF; v_gene: TRBV6-4; j_gene: TRBJ1-1
CDR3aa: CASSSGTADYEQYF; v_gene: TRBV6-5; j_gene: TRBJ2-7
CDR3aa: CASSKGQGAGLEAFF; v_gene: TRBV9; j_gene: TRBJ1-1
CDR3aa: CASGRDRGQQFF; v_gene: TRBV6-5; j_gene: TRBJ2-1
CDR3aa: CASSTGGQIMNTGELFF; v_gene: TRBV9; j_gene: TRBJ2-2
CDR3aa: CASSHTGEIPGTIYF; v_gene: TRBV13; j_gene: TRBJ1-3
CDR3aa: CASSSGPNTEAFF; v_gene: TRBV7-3; j_gene: TRBJ1-1
CDR3aa: CASSIGISNTGELFF; v_gene: TRBV19; j_gene: TRBJ2-2
CDR3aa: CASSQERSYGYTF; v_gene: TRBV4-3; j_gene: TRBJ1-2
CDR3aa: CASSMAGEPYEQYF; v_gene: TRBV19; j_gene: TRBJ2-7
CDR3aa: CASSSSTGNTIYF; v_gene: TRBV6-5; j_gene: TRBJ1-3
CDR3aa: CASSQDLFGEVGELFF; v_gene: TRBV4-3; j_gene: TRBJ2-2
CDR3aa: CASSLAAGQDYEQYF; v_gene: TRBV28; j_gene: TRBJ2-7
CDR3aa: CASSEALRRGDVNTEAFF; v_gene: TRBV2; j_gene: TRBJ1-1
CDR3aa: CASSLTVQQTRNTIYF; v_gene: TRBV11-2; j_gene: TRBJ1-3
CDR3aa: CASSQTSGRTGELFF; v_gene: TRBV4-1; j_gene: TRBJ2-2
CDR3aa: CASSPLGTGGTEAFF; v_gene: TRBV27; j_gene: TRBJ1-1
CDR3aa: CASSLWSQGQPQHF; v_gene: TRBV5-6; j_gene: TRBJ1-5
CDR3aa: CASSSGTPALDTQYF; v_gene: TRBV5-4; j_gene: TRBJ2-3
CDR3aa: CASSVEAGTNEQYF; v_gene: TRBV9; j_gene: TRBJ2-7
CDR3aa: CASRGRRNTIYF; v_gene: TRBV7-9; j_gene: TRBJ1-3
CDR3aa: CSVEPPGDEQFF; v_gene: TRBV29-1; j_gene: TRBJ2-1
CDR3aa: CASRGNREESYNEQFF; v_gene: TRBV11-2; j_gene: TRBJ2-1
CDR3aa: CASSLSSQNSYGYTF; v_gene: TRBV5-1; j_gene: TRBJ1-2
CDR3aa: CASSLTGEKLFF; v_gene: TRBV7-9; j_gene: TRBJ1-4
CDR3aa: CASSPGGQGTGELFF; v_gene: TRBV4-1; j_gene: TRBJ2-2
CDR3aa: CASSPYRLDTEAFF; v_gene: TRBV27; j_gene: TRBJ1-1
CDR3aa: CAWSKQGPTNQPQHF; v_gene: TRBV30; j_gene: TRBJ1-5
CDR3aa: CASSENRGTEAFF; v_gene: TRBV5-1; j_gene: TRBJ1-1
CDR3aa: CASSFGTFSMNTEAFF; v_gene: TRBV11-3; j_gene: TRBJ1-1
CDR3aa: CAGGTGVVANTGELFF; v_gene: TRBV2; j_gene: TRBJ2-2
CDR3aa: CASSRQATGELFF; v_gene: TRBV6-5; j_gene: TRBJ2-2
CDR3aa: CATRDSPMNTEAFF; v_gene: TRBV19; j_gene: TRBJ1-1
CDR3aa: CAWSVLNRELRDSPLHF; v_gene: TRBV30; j_gene: TRBJ1-6
CDR3aa: CASSPEPLILETQYF; v_gene: TRBV18; j_gene: TRBJ2-5
CDR3aa: CSVSRGGDETQYF; v_gene: TRBV29-1; j_gene: TRBJ2-5
CDR3aa: CASRTSSHEQYF; v_gene: TRBV27; j_gene: TRBJ2-7
CDR3aa: CAISPGQGQPQHF; v_gene: TRBV10-3; j_gene: TRBJ1-5
CDR3aa: CASSLRGTGLATNEKLFF; v_gene: TRBV19; j_gene: TRBJ1-4
CDR3aa: CATSRVRGQGGQPQHF; v_gene: TRBV15; j_gene: TRBJ1-5
CDR3aa: CASSETSGSSYNEQFF; v_gene: TRBV9; j_gene: TRBJ2-1
CDR3aa: CASSLRDRGRDEQFF; v_gene: TRBV7-6; j_gene: TRBJ2-1
CDR3aa: CASSFGTRAPGELFF; v_gene: TRBV5-1; j_gene: TRBJ2-2
CDR3aa: CASSLGGAFNTEAFF; v_gene: TRBV11-3; j_gene: TRBJ1-1
CDR3aa: CASSPGYTEAFF; v_gene: TRBV19; j_gene: TRBJ1-1
CDR3aa: CASSQGLSNGYTF; v_gene: TRBV6-5; j_gene: TRBJ1-2
CDR3aa: CASSLDTNYGYTF; v_gene: TRBV7-9; j_gene: TRBJ1-2
CDR3aa: CASSQVTIAGLVNTEAFF; v_gene: TRBV4-2; j_gene: TRBJ1-1
CDR3aa: CASSRTAYNEQFF; v_gene: TRBV6-5; j_gene: TRBJ2-1
CDR3aa: CASSEQGAGEKLFF; v_gene: TRBV6-6; j_gene: TRBJ1-4
CDR3aa: CASRQGAGEQYF; v_gene: TRBV28; j_gene: TRBJ2-7
CDR3aa: CASSSPRLGGSGRSVDEQYF; v_gene: TRBV19; j_gene: TRBJ2-7
CDR3aa: CASIASHEETQYF; v_gene: TRBV19; j_gene: TRBJ2-5
CDR3aa: CASYGLGVEQFF; v_gene: TRBV5-1; j_gene: TRBJ2-1